This T cell receptor beta chain stems from a study of shared clonotypes between healthy human individuals. About this clone itself: Its target is not known.

The test was conducted at deep level. Sequenced by immunoSEQ multiplex PCR; TCRdb stores in-frame clones only, minus some. The sample records some 470,000 clones, around 80% being singletons. This CDR3 is 14 amino acids long. The ends were cut back, 5 bases at V and 2 bases at J, with 13 bases in the middle. In germline, CDR1 is SGHNT, CDR2 YYREEE (reference sequence). Findings and limits, study-wide: Depth of sequencing was expected to influence donor clonotype sharing.

The sequence came from a woman aged 40 to 50 in good health. Some clones in this sample may be carry-over from other donors' samples. The specimen sequenced was PBMCs. J is TRBJ1-1 and V is TRBV5-4, with D possibly being TRBD1 (5 bases). The CDR3 coding sequence is TGTGCCAGCAGGGGGGACCCGGATAACACTGAAGCTTTCTTT. Its protein is CASRGDPDNTEAFF.